These 21 T cell receptor beta chains were all obtained from the same sample, sequenced in a study of cytomegalovirus exposure and HLA in healthy donors. Assay used: immunoSEQ multiplex PCR; TCRdb lists only in-frame clones, some missing. The sample has 80,000 to 100,000 clones, 70% to 90% seen once. Sequenced: PBMCs. Receptors originate from a woman aged 25 to 39 in good health and CMV-seronegative.

The chain links TRBV7-3 to TRBJ2-5, with D perhaps TRBD1 (6 bases). Trimming left V 1 base short and J 2 bases short, with 8 bases between. This CDR3 comprises 14 residues. In germline, CDR1 is SGHTA, CDR2 FQGTGA. CDR3 sequence reads: CASSLRGRQETQYF. CDR3 nucleotide sequence: TGTGCCAGCAGCTTAAGGGGGCGACAAGAGACCCAGTACTTC.

This clone was detected once. This sequence joins TRBV6-5 and TRBJ1-2; maybe TRBD1 (5 bases). Trimming removed 5 bases from V and 0 bases from J, with 13 bases in between. This CDR3 spans 15 amino acids. Germline lookup yields CDR1 MNHEY and CDR2 SVGAGI. DNA of the CDR3: TGTGCCAGCAGTCGGGGGACGGCAGCTAACTATGGCTACACCTTC. Translated, it gives CASSRGTAANYGYTF.

The chain combines TRBV19 with TRBJ1-5; possible D gene TRBD1, 6 bases. The CDR3 totals 15 residues. CDR1 and CDR2 from the germline V gene are LNHDA and SQIVND (reference sequence). Trimming pared 1 base from V and 4 bases from J, leaving 11 bases between. For the CDR3, the DNA is TGTGCCAGTAGTATAGGAGGGGGATTAAATCAGCCCCAGCATTTT. Amino acids: CASSIGGGLNQPQHF.

The V gene is TRBV7-2, the J gene TRBJ2-2; 8 bases fit TRBD2. The CDR3 is 15 amino acids. V lost 5 bases and J lost 2; bases outside the gene matches: 4. The V gene's germline CDR1 is SGHTA and CDR2 FQGNSA. CDR3 region: CASSLSGVNTGELFF. The CDR3 nucleotides read TGTGCCAGCAGCCTTAGCGGGGTTAACACCGGGGAGCTGTTTTTT.

This chain links TRBV6-5 with TRBJ2-2; D is unresolved. Deletions cut 0 bases from V and 5 bases from J, with 7 bases between. Germline V CDR1 and CDR2: MNHEY, SVGAGI. The CDR3 spans 14 residues. The CDR3 reads CASSYSRWTGELFF. CDR3 sequence (DNA): TGTGCCAGCAGTTACTCCCGGTGGACCGGGGAGCTGTTTTTT.

This chain connects TRBV15 to TRBJ2-4; 9 bases align to TRBD2. Germline CDR1 reads LNHNV; CDR2 reads YYDKDF (reference sequence). Trimming cost V 3 bases and J 6 bases; bases outside gene matches: 15. This CDR3 spans 18 amino acids. As DNA, the CDR3 is TGTGCCACCAGCAGGGAACTGAGGACTAGCGTGGTTAGAAACATTCAGTACTTC. It specifies CATSRELRTSVVRNIQYF.

CDR3 sequence: CASSWGTTGSGGYTF. The CDR3 DNA reads TGTGCCAGCAGTTGGGGTACTACAGGCTCCGGGGGCTACACCTTC. The chain couples TRBV27 to TRBJ1-2; D might be TRBD1 (5 bases). The V end was cut by 4 bases, the J end by 8 bases, with 20 bases between. Germline lookup yields CDR1 MNHEY and CDR2 SMNVEV (reference sequence). The CDR3 is 15 amino acids.

The V and J genes are TRBV10-3 and TRBJ2-5, with 9 bases matching TRBD1. Trimming removed 10 bases from V and 2 bases from J; junction bases left unmatched: 5. CDR3 length: 13 residues. Germline-derived CDR1 and CDR2 are ENHRY and SYGVKD. CDR3 DNA sequence: TGTGCCAACTCCGGGACAGGGCAAGAGACCCAGTACTTC. It translates to CANSGTGQETQYF.

V and J are TRBV5-4 and TRBJ1-1, with D uncertain. This CDR3 has 14 amino acids. V was trimmed by 5 bases and J by 1 base, leaving 12 bases between them. The germline V gene has CDR1 SGHNT and CDR2 YYREEE (reference sequence). CDR3 nucleotide sequence: TGTGCCAGCAGTCCTCCCGGGTGGAACACTGAAGCTTTCTTT. Residues: CASSPPGWNTEAFF.

This clone was seen a few times. The chain is built from TRBV6-5 and TRBJ1-1; D is ambiguous. This CDR3 region has 13 residues. V gave up 6 bases and J gave up 2 bases, with 10 bases separating them. Per germline, CDR1 MNHEY and CDR2 SVGAGI. The CDR3 reads CASRHGVNTEAFF. In DNA form, the CDR3 reads TGTGCCAGCAGGCACGGGGTAAACACTGAAGCTTTCTTT.

The chain has TRBV7-6 and TRBJ2-7; TRBD2 matches at 11 bases. CDR3 size: 14 residues. Losses at the gene ends were 5 bases for V and 4 bases for J; bases not matched to a gene: 4. CDR1 and CDR2 (germline): SGHVS, FNYEAQ. The CDR3 here is CASSPGLAEYEQYF. Written as DNA, the CDR3 is TGTGCCAGCAGCCCGGGACTAGCGGAGTACGAGCAGTACTTC. Complete variable domain (other parts from reference TRBV7-6 and TRBJ2-7): GAGVSQSPRYKVTKRGQDVALRCDPISGHVSLYWYRQALGQGPEFLTYFNYEAQQDKSGLPNDRFSAERPEGSISTLTIQRTEQRDSAMYRCASSPGLAEYEQYFGPGTRLTVT.

This chain links TRBV6-5 with TRBJ2-1, with a tentative D call TRBD1 (6 bases). V shed 7 bases and J shed 4 bases, with 11 bases lying between them. The CDR3 runs 13 residues. The germline V gene has CDR1 MNHEY and CDR2 SVGAGI. The CDR3 protein is CASTQQGYNEQFF. CDR3 DNA: TGTGCCAGCACCCAACAGGGTTACAATGAGCAGTTCTTC.

This clone is a singleton in its sample. The CDR3 DNA is TGTGCCATCAGTGAGGGGGACAGGAGTAATCAGCCCCAGCATTTT. Translated: CAISEGDRSNQPQHF. This chain joins TRBV10-3 and TRBJ1-5, with 8 bases fitting TRBD1. From germline, CDR1 is ENHRY and CDR2 SYGVKD. After removal of 2 bases from V and 4 bases from J, the junction contained 4 bases not matched to a gene. CDR3 length equals 15 residues.

The rearrangement links TRBV4-2 to TRBJ2-3; D perhaps matches TRBD2 (7 bases). With 10 bases removed from V and 2 bases from J, the gap between germline ends came to 16 bases. The CDR3 is 14 amino acids. CDR1 is LGHNA and CDR2 is YNFKEQ in the germline V gene. For the CDR3, the DNA is TGTGCCACACGGTGGGGGGGCGACACAGATACGCAGTATTTT. Its translation is CATRWGGDTDTQYF.

This sequence joins TRBV6-6 and TRBJ2-1; 10 nucleotides align to TRBD2. V shed 6 bases, J shed 7 bases, and the junction held 12 bases outside the gene matches. The CDR3 extends over 16 amino acids. Per the germline V gene, CDR1 is MNHNY and CDR2 is SVGAGI (reference sequence). The CDR3 reads CASRKALAGVWNEQFF. As DNA, the CDR3 is TGTGCCAGCAGAAAAGCCCTAGCGGGAGTCTGGAATGAGCAGTTCTTC.

The chain combines TRBV6-6 with TRBJ2-3; 7 nucleotides agree with TRBD2. The V segment lost 6 bases and the J segment 6 bases; nucleotides outside the gene matches: 15. In germline, CDR1 is MNHNY, CDR2 SVGAGI (reference sequence). CDR3 length: 16 residues. CDR3 nucleotides: TGTGCCAGCAGCCGGAATTTGGCGGGAGTAGGGGATACGCAGTATTTT. Translating gives CASSRNLAGVGDTQYF.

The rearrangement joins TRBV29-1 to TRBJ2-1; D is ambiguous. Looked up from germline, CDR1 is SQVTM and CDR2 is ANQGSEA. Trimming shortened V by 6 bases and J by 0 bases, and 3 bases separated the two germline ends. The CDR3 has 11 residues. The DNA for the CDR3 is TGCAGCGTCCTCTCCTACAATGAGCAGTTCTTC. It yields the protein CSVLSYNEQFF.

This clone has more than one count but fewer than ten. The chain couples TRBV4-3 to TRBJ1-2; tentatively, D is TRBD1 (6 bases). This CDR3 has 13 residues. Germline V gene lookup returns CDR1 LGHNA and CDR2 YSLEER. V was clipped by 4 bases and J by 2 bases, with 8 bases between them. CDR3 nucleotides: TGCGCCAGCAGCCTCGGACAGAACTATGGCTACACCTTC. Protein product: CASSLGQNYGYTF.

The V and J genes are TRBV28 and TRBJ1-1; TRBD1 might be the D (6 bases). Germline V lookup: CDR1 MDHEN, CDR2 SYDVKM. V lost 1 base and J lost 5, with 14 bases in between. The CDR3 has 15 residues. CDR3 bases: TGTGCCAGCAGTTTATCTCTGGGGGCGCTGACTGAAGCTTTCTTT. Its translation: CASSLSLGALTEAFF. Full variable domain (outside the CDR3, taken from reference TRBV28 and TRBJ1-1): DVKVTQSSRYLVKRTGEKVFLECVQDMDHENMFWYRQDPGLGLRLIYFSYDVKMKEKGDIPEGYSVSREKKERFSLILESASTNQTSMYLCASSLSLGALTEAFFGQGTRLTVV.

The chain has TRBV6-5 and TRBJ1-2; D possibly corresponds to TRBD1 (5 bases). V was clipped by 0 bases and J by 0 bases, with 5 bases between them. CDR3 length: 14 amino acids. Germline V gene data show CDR1 as MNHEY and CDR2 as SVGAGI. The CDR3 DNA reads as TGTGCCAGCAGTTACTCGACAGCTAACTATGGCTACACCTTC. Translating it yields CASSYSTANYGYTF.

The chain employs TRBV14 and TRBJ2-1, with TRBD2 identical over 12 bases. The V segment lost 6 bases and the J segment 8 bases; nucleotides outside the gene matches: 8. The CDR3 has 15 amino acids. Germline V CDR1 and CDR2: SGHDN, FVKESK. In DNA, the CDR3 is TGTGCCAGCAGTCCCTGGCTAGCGGGAGGGGATGAGCAGTTCTTC. Protein sequence: CASSPWLAGGDEQFF.